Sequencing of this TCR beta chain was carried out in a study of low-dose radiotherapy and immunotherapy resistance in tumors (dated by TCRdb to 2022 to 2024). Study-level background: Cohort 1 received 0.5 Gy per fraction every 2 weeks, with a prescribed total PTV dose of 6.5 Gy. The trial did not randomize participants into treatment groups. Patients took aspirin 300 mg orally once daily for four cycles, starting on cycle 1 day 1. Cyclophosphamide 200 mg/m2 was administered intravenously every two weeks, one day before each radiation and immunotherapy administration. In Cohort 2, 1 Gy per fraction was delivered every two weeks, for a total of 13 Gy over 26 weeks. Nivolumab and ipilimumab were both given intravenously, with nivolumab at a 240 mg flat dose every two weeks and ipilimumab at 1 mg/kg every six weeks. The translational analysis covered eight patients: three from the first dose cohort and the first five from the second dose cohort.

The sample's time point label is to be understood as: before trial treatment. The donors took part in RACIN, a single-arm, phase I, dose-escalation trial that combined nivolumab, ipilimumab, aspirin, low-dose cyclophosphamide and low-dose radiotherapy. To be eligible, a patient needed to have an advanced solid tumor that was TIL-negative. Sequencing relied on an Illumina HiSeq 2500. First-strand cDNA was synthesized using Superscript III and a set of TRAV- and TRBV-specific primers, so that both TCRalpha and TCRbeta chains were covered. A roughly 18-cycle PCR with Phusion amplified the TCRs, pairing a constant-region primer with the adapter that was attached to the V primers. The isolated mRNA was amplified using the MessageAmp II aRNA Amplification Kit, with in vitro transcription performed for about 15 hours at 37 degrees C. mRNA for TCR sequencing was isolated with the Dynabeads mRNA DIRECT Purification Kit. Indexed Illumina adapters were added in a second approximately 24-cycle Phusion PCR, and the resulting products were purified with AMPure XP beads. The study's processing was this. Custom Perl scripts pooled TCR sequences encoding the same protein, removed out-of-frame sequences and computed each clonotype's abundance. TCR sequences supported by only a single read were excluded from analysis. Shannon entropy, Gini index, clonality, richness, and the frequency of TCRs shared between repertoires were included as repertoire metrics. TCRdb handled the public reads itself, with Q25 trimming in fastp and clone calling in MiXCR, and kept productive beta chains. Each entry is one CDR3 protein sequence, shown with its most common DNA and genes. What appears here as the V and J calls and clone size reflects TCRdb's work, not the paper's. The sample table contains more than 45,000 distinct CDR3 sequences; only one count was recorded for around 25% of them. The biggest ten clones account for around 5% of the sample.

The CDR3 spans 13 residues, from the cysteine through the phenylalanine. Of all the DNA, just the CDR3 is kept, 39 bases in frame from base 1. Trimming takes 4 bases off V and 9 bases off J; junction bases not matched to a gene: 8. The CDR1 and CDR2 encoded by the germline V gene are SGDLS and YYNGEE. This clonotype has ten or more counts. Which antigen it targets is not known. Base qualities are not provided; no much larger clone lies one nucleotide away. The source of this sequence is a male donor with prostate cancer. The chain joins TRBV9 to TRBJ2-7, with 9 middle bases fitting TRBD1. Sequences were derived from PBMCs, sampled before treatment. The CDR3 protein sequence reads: CASSPPTGGAQYF. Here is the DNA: TGTGCCAGCAGCCCACCCACAGGGGGCGCGCAGTACTTC.